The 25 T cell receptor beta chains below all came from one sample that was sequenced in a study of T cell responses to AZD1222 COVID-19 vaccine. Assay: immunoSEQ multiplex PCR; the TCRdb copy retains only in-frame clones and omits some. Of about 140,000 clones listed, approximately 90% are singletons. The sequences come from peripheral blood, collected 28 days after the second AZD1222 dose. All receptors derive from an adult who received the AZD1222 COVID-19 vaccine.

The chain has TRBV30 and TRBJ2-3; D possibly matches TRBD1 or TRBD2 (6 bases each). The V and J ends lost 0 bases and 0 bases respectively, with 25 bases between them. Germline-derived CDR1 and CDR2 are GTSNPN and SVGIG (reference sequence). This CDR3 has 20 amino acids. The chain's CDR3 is CAWSVKGGGSWGRSTDTQYF. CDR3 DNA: TGTGCCTGGAGTGTAAAGGGGGGAGGCTCATGGGGCCGAAGCACAGATACGCAGTATTTT.

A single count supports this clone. The DNA for the CDR3 is TGTGCCAGCAGTGAAGAGCCGGGGAGTCGCGAGGGCTACACCTTC. This gives the protein CASSEEPGSREGYTF. J is TRBJ1-2 and V is TRBV6-1; D is ambiguous. The germline V gene has CDR1 MNHNS and CDR2 SASEGT. V lost 1 base and J 8 bases, leaving 17 bases between the germline ends. The CDR3 is made up of 15 amino acids.

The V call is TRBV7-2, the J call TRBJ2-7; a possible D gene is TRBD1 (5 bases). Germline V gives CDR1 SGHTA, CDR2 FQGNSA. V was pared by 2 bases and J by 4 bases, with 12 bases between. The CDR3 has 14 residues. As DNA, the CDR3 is TGTGCCAGCAGCTTAACTCAAGGGGAATACGAGCAGTACTTC. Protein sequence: CASSLTQGEYEQYF.

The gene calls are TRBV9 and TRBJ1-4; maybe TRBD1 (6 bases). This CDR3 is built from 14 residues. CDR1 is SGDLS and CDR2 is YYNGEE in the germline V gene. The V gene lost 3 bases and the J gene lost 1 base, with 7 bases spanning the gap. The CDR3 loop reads CASSGGLTNEKLFF. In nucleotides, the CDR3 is TGTGCCAGCAGCGGGGGGCTAACTAATGAAAAACTGTTTTTT. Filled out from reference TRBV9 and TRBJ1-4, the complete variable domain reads DSGVTQTPKHLITATGQRVTLRCSPRSGDLSVYWYQQSLDQGLQFLIQYYNGEERAKGNILERFSAQQFPDLHSELNLSSLELGDSALYFCASSGGLTNEKLFFGSGTQLSVL.

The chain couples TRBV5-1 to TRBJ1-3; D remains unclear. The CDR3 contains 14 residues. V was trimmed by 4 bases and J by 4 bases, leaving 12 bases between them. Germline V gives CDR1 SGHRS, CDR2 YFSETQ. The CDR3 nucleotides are TGCGCCAGCAGCCCCACTACGAGCGGAAACACCATATATTTT. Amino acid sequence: CASSPTTSGNTIYF.

CDR3: CASRRTSGRQDTQYF. The CDR3 bases are TGTGCCAGCAGACGGACTAGCGGGAGACAAGATACGCAGTATTTT. The chain joins TRBV6-5 to TRBJ2-3, with 13 bases aligning to TRBD2. The germline V gene has CDR1 MNHEY and CDR2 SVGAGI. CDR3 length: 15 residues. V was pared by 6 bases and J by 5 bases, with 5 bases of the junction left unmatched.

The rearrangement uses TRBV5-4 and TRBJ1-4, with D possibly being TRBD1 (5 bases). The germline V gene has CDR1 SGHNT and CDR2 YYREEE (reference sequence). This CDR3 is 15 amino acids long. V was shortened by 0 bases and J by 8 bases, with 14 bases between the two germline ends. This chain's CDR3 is CASSLGGQGGEKLFF. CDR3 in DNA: TGTGCCAGCAGCTTGGGAGGGCAGGGAGGCGAAAAACTGTTTTTT.

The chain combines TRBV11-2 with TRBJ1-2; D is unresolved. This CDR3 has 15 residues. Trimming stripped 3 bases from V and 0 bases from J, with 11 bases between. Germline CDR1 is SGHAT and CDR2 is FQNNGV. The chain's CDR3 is CASSFTRTPNYGYTF. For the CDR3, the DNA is TGTGCCAGCAGCTTTACACGGACTCCTAACTATGGCTACACCTTC.

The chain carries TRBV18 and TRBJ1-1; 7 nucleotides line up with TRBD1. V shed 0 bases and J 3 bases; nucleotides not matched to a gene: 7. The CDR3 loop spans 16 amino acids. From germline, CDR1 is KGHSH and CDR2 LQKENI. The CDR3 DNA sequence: TGTGCCAGCTCACCACCGTCAGGGGGGCTGGACACTGAAGCTTTCTTT. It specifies CASSPPSGGLDTEAFF.

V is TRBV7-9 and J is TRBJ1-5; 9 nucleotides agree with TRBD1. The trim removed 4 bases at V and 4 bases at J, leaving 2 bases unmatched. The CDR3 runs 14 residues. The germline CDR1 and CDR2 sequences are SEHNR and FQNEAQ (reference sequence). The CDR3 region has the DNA TGTGCCAGCAGCTATGACAGGGGGAATCAGCCCCAGCATTTT. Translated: CASSYDRGNQPQHF.

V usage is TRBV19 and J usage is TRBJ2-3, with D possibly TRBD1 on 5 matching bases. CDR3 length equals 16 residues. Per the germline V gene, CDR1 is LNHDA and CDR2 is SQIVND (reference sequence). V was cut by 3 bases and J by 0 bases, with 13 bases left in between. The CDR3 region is CASSIGVQASTDTQYF. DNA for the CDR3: TGTGCCAGTAGTATTGGTGTACAGGCTAGCACAGATACGCAGTATTTT.

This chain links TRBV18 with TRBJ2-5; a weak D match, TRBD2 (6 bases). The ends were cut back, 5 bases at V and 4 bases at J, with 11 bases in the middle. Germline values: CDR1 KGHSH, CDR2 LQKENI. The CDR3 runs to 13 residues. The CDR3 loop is CASSSGLLETQYF. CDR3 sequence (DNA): TGTGCCAGCTCATCGGGACTCTTAGAGACCCAGTACTTC.

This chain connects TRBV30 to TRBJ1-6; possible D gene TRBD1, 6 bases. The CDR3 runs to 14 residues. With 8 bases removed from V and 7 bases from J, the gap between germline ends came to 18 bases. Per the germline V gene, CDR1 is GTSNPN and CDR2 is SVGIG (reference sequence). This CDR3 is CAVRREGGNSPLHF. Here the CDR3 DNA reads TGTGCCGTCCGGCGGGAGGGGGGGAATTCACCCCTCCACTTT.

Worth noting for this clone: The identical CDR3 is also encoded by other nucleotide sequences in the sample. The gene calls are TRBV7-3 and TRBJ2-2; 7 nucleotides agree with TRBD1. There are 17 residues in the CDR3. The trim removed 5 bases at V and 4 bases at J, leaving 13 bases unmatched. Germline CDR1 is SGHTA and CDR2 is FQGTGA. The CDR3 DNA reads TGTGCCAGCAGCCCGCTAGGGGGCAGGGCCGGCACCGGGGAGCTGTTTTTT. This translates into CASSPLGGRAGTGELFF.

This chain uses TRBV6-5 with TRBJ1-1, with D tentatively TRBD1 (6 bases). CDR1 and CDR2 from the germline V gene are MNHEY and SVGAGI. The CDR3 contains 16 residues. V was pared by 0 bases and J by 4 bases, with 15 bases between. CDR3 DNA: TGTGCCAGCAGTTACTCACAGGGAGGGGGGATCACTGAAGCTTTCTTT. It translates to CASSYSQGGGITEAFF.

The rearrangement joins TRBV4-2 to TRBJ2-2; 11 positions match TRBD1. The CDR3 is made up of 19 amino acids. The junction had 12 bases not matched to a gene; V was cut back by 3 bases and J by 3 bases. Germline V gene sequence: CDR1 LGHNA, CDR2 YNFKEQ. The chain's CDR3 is CASSQIGQGASIDTGELFF. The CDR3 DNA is TGTGCCAGCAGCCAGATTGGACAGGGGGCGTCAATCGACACCGGGGAGCTGTTTTTT.

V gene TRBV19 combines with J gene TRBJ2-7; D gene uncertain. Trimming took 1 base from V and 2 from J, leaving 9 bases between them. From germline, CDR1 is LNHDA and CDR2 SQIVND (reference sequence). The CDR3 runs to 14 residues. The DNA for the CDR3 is TGTGCCAGTAGTATAGGCGGCAGAGCCTACGAGCAGTACTTC. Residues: CASSIGGRAYEQYF.

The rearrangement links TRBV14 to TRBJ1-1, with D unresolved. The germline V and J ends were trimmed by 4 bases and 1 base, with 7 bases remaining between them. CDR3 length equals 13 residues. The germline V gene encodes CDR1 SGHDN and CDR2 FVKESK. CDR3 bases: TGTGCCAGCAGCCGCGTGGGGAACACTGAAGCTTTCTTT. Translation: CASSRVGNTEAFF.

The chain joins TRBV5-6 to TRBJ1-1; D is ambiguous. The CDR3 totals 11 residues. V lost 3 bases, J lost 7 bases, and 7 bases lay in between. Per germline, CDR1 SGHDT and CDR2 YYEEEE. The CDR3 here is CASSSGSEAFF. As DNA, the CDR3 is TGTGCCAGCAGCTCCGGTAGTGAAGCTTTCTTT.

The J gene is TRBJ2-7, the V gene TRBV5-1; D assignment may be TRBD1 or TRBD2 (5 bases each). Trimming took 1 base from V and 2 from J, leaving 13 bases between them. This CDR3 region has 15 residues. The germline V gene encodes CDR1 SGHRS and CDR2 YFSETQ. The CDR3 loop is CASSLRDGGPYEQYF. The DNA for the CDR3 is TGCGCCAGCAGCTTGCGGGACGGCGGTCCCTACGAGCAGTACTTC.

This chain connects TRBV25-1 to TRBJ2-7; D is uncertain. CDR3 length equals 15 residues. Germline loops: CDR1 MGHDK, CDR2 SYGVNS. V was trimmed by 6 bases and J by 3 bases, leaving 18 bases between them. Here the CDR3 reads CASSPYPDGFYEQYF. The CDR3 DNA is TGTGCCAGCAGCCCCTACCCGGACGGTTTCTACGAGCAGTACTTC.

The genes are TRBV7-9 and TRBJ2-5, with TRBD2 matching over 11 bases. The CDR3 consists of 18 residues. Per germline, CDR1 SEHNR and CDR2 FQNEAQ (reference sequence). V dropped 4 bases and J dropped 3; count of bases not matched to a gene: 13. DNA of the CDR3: TGTGCCAGCAGCTATCCGTCAGAACTAGCGGGAGAGGAAGAGACCCAGTACTTC. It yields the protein CASSYPSELAGEEETQYF.

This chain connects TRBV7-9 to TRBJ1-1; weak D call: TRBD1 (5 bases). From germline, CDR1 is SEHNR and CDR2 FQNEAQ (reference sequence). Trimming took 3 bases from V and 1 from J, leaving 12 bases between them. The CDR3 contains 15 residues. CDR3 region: CASSFFTGGNTEAFF. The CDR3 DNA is TGTGCCAGCAGCTTCTTTACGGGGGGGAACACTGAAGCTTTCTTT.

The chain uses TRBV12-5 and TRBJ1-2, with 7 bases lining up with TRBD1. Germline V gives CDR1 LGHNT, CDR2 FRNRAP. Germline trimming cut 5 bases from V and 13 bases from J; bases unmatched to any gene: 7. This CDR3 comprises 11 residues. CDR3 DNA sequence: TGTGCTAGTGGTCGGACAGGTCCCGGCACCTTC. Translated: CASGRTGPGTF.

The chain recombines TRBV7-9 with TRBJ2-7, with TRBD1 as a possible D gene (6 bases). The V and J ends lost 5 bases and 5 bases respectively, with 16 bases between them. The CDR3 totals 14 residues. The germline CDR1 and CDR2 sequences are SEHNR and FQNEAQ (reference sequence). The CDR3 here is CASSPQQGLDEQYF. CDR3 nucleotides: TGTGCCAGCAGCCCCCAACAGGGATTGGACGAGCAGTACTTC.